These T cell receptor beta chains were read from a single sample in a study of control samples from healthy donors and cancer patients. TCRdb's table, derived via immunoSEQ multiplex PCR, lists solely in-frame clones and lacks some. The sample includes about 190,000 clones, 91% of them seen just once. Specimen: blood. The source is a man aged 25-45 years in good health. Each CDR3 is given with its conserved first and last residue. A D gene is named only where the DNA matches it firmly. Size is stated for part of the rows, as once, few or many counts, or as a class when the clone is expanded.

v_gene	abundance	j_gene	len	d_gene	CDR3nt	CDR3aa
TRBV27	many	TRBJ1-5	13	NA	TGTGCCAGCAGTTTGAGGGAGAATCAGCCCCAGCATTTT	CASSLRENQPQHF
TRBV5-5	NA	TRBJ1-1	15	NA	TGTGCCAGCAGCTTGGACGAGGGACGAGGCACTGAAGCTTTCTTT	CASSLDEGRGTEAFF
TRBV18	NA	TRBJ2-7	13	NA	TGTGCCAGCCTCGACGGAGTTTCCTACGAGCAGTACTTC	CASLDGVSYEQYF
TRBV18	NA	TRBJ1-5	15	TRBD1	TGTGCCAGCTCACAGGGGGCGGAAAGCAATCAGCCCCAGCATTTT	CASSQGAESNQPQHF
TRBV29-1	NA	TRBJ2-7	15	NA	TGCAGCGTTGAAGATCGGGCCCAAGGGAGGTACGAGCAGTACTTC	CSVEDRAQGRYEQYF
TRBV28	NA	TRBJ1-1	13	NA	TGTGCCAGCCGCCCTACTCCGAACACTGAAGCTTTCTTT	CASRPTPNTEAFF
TRBV7-9	NA	TRBJ2-7	17	TRBD2	TGTGCCAGCAGCTCTATTGGATCCGGGACTATCGTTTACGAGCAGTACTTC	CASSSIGSGTIVYEQYF
TRBV5-8	NA	TRBJ1-5	14	NA	TGTGCCAGCACCCCCCCCCAATACAACCAGCCCCAGCATTTT	CASTPPQYNQPQHF
TRBV2	once	TRBJ2-7	13	NA	TGTGCCTCTCAGATCCTAGCACCCTACGAGCAGTACTTC	CASQILAPYEQYF
TRBV30	NA	TRBJ1-2	13	NA	TGTGCCTGGAGTGGGGGGGGAGGAGGTGGCTACACCTTC	CAWSGGGGGGYTF
TRBV7-9	few	TRBJ1-5	17	NA	TGTGCCAGCAGCTTATCCTCGACAGGTATATCTCCTTCGGCCCAGCATTTT	CASSLSSTGISPSAQHF
TRBV7-3	NA	TRBJ1-1	15	NA	TGTGCCAGCAGCTTAATGGGGGGAAAGAACACTGAAGCTTTCTTT	CASSLMGGKNTEAFF
TRBV28	NA	TRBJ1-6	15	NA	TGTGCCAGCAGTCCCCGAGGAAGTTGGGATTCACCCCTCCACTTT	CASSPRGSWDSPLHF
TRBV7-9	NA	TRBJ1-1	16	TRBD1	TGTGCCAGCAGCTCGGGACAGGGTAGTCTCAACACTGAAGCTTTCTTT	CASSSGQGSLNTEAFF
TRBV19	NA	TRBJ1-3	15	NA	TGTGCCAGTATTACGGGACACAGCTCTGGAAACACCATATATTTT	CASITGHSSGNTIYF
TRBV18	NA	TRBJ2-3	16	NA	TGTGCCAGCTCACCTTCCGGCGTCCCTGGCACAGATACGCAGTATTTT	CASSPSGVPGTDTQYF
TRBV28	NA	TRBJ2-2	15	TRBD2	TGTGCCAGCAGCGCCCGCGGGGGGGCCGCCGGGGAGCTGTTTTTT	CASSARGGAAGELFF
TRBV25-1	NA	TRBJ1-1	11	TRBD1	TGTGCCAGCAGGACAGGGGGTGAAGCTTTCTTT	CASRTGGEAFF
TRBV29-1	NA	TRBJ2-3	15	NA	TGCAGCGGTACCCCAGCGGGCGACTCCACAGATACGCAGTATTTT	CSGTPAGDSTDTQYF
TRBV5-1	NA	TRBJ2-2	16	NA	TGCGCCAGCAGCTTGCAACCGGGGGATCGTTCCGGGGAGCTGTTTTTT	CASSLQPGDRSGELFF
TRBV18	NA	TRBJ2-7	12	TRBD1	TGTGCCAGCTCACCAACAGGGGAAGAGCAGTACTTC	CASSPTGEEQYF
TRBV2	NA	TRBJ2-1	10	NA	TGTGCCAGCAGTGAGCGCGAGAAGTTCTTC	CASSEREKFF
TRBV5-1	once	TRBJ2-6	15	NA	TGCGCCAGCAGCTTTACAGGGACTGGGGCCAACGTCCTGACTTTC	CASSFTGTGANVLTF
TRBV7-9	NA	TRBJ1-2	12	NA	TGTGCCAGCAGTCCAGGGCCCTATGGCTACACCTTC	CASSPGPYGYTF
TRBV13	NA	TRBJ2-3	16	NA	TGTGCCAGCAGCTTAGTTCGGGGGTTACCCACAGATACGCAGTATTTT	CASSLVRGLPTDTQYF
TRBV14	NA	TRBJ2-1	13	NA	TGTGCCAGCAGCCAAGATACTTACGGCTCGAGGTTCTTC	CASSQDTYGSRFF
TRBV4-2	few	TRBJ2-7	15	NA	TGTGCCAGCAGCCAAGTGGTCGCAACCTCCTACGAGCAGTACTTC	CASSQVVATSYEQYF
TRBV7-6	NA	TRBJ1-6	16	TRBD1	TGTGCCAGCAGCCCCAGGGGGGGCTCCTATAATTCACCCCTCCACTTT	CASSPRGGSYNSPLHF
TRBV2	once	TRBJ1-5	15	NA	TGTGCCAGCAAGCGACAGGCCTATAGCAATCAGCCCCAGCATTTT	CASKRQAYSNQPQHF
TRBV5-1	NA	TRBJ2-3	15	TRBD1	TGCGCCAGCAGCCGTACAGGGGGCGCGACAGATACGCAGTATTTT	CASSRTGGATDTQYF
TRBV15	NA	TRBJ2-1	18	TRBD2	TGTGCCACCAGCAGAGATCTTAGCGGGGGAATCTCCTACAATGAGCAGTTCTTC	CATSRDLSGGISYNEQFF